This T cell receptor (beta chain) was sequenced for a study of T cell repertoires in aging, cancer and after chemotherapy. Study overall: The whole study produced a dataset of several million TCR reads.

The template was genomic DNA from peripheral blood, not RNA. The CDR3 spans 17 residues. V was clipped by 0 bases and J by 6 bases, with 19 bases between them. Per germline, CDR1 SGHRS and CDR2 YFSETQ. Rearranged V-D-J TRB sequences were amplified with a mixed TRB-A/B primer pool. One entry per CDR3 protein results from TCRdb running MiXCR on the multiplex PCR reads. The sample has over 3,000 distinct CDR3 sequences, approximately 32% seen once. Whole-study findings and limits: Healthy donors lost TCR diversity with age mainly through richness, cancer patients through richness and evenness. Compared with age-matched healthy donors, untreated hematological or solid cancer patients showed higher blood TCR clonality.

This clonotype was recorded a few times. Its specificity is unknown. This TCR was sampled from a human donor with a solid tumor. This chain uses TRBV5-1 with TRBJ2-1; D gene unclear. Sequences were obtained from blood. CDR3 in amino acids: CASSLAVGLPPGNEQFF. DNA of the CDR3: TGCGCCAGCAGCTTGGCGGTCGGTCTCCCCCCCGGCAATGAGCAGTTCTTC.